The 25 T cell receptor delta chains below were found in one sample sequenced in a study of γδ T cells in repeated Plasmodium falciparum infection. Flow sorting of PBMC yielded separate Vgamma9/Vdelta2+ and Vdelta2-negative gammadelta T cell populations for bulk repertoire analysis. TCRdb reanalyzed the multiplex PCR reads using CATT. This sample has 55,000 to 70,000 delta-chain clones, with around 1.7% found just once. Specimen: gamma-delta T cells from blood. The origin of the receptors is a pool of human donors (malaria-infected and uninfected, not separated).

This clone has just a few counts. This DNA translates differently at residue 8 from the TCRdb protein, which is that of a much larger clone; a read error is likely, and the protein shown is the DNA's own translation. The chain joins TRDV2 to TRDJ1; the match to TRDD3 covers 13 bases. TCRdb leaves out the J gene; it was filled in here by matching the DNA to germline. Per the germline V gene, CDR1 is GEAIGNYY and CDR2 is EKD. CDR3 length: 19 amino acids. J gave up 3 bases and V 6 bases, and 18 bases lay outside the gene matches. The CDR3, as DNA: TGTGCCTGTTCTACTTCACCCGAAACTGGGGGATACGCTTCCGATAAACTCATCTTT. Translating it yields CACSTSPETGGYASDKLIF.

This clone appeared many times. The chain carries TRDV1 and TRDJ1, with D tentatively TRDD2 or TRDD3 (7 bases each). Trimming shortened V by 3 bases and J by 0 bases, and 65 bases separated the two germline ends. Looked up from germline, CDR1 is TSWWSYY and CDR2 is QGS. The CDR3 totals 33 residues. Written as DNA, the CDR3 is TGTGCTCTTGGGGAGACCCAATTTGGTAAAGGCCTTCCTCTTCGTACTGGGGATCGGGGGGGTCGGTGGAGTTTTCCATACACCGATAAACTCATCTTT. This codes for CALGETQFGKGLPLRTGDRGGRWSFPYTDKLIF.

This clone appeared many times. TCRdb's listed protein matches a much larger clone and diverges from this DNA's translation at residue 5, likely through a read error; the protein shown comes from the DNA. The J gene is TRDJ1, the V gene TRDV1, with TRDD3 identical over 11 bases. Trimming cost V 5 bases and J 1 base; bases outside gene matches: 21. Germline-derived CDR1 and CDR2 are TSWWSYY and QGS. CDR3 size: 21 residues. CDR3 protein: CALGPTFLPVLGDNPTDKLIF. As DNA, the CDR3 is TGTGCTCTTGGGCCAACCTTCCTACCCGTACTGGGGGATAATCCCACCGATAAACTCATCTTT.

This clone was detected only a few times. This likely traces to a read error, being one base from a far larger clone. The sample has other DNA sequences that encode this CDR3 too. The V call is TRDV1, the J call TRDJ1; 10 nucleotides align to TRDD3. This CDR3 has 21 amino acids. Germline V gene lookup returns CDR1 TSWWSYY and CDR2 QGS. Trimming took 1 base from V and 0 from J; bases not matched to a gene: 17. The CDR3 loop is CALGEQSGYWGISSDTDKLIF. CDR3 bases: TGTGCTCTTGGGGAACAATCCGGATACTGGGGGATCTCCTCTGACACCGATAAACTCATCTTT.

This clone was found many times. One base separates it from a far larger clone, so it is likely a read error. The identical CDR3 is also encoded by other nucleotide sequences in the sample. The CDR3 reads CALGDPSPFGRGYTDKLIF. The CDR3 DNA sequence: TGCGCTCTTGGGGACCCAAGTCCCTTCGGGAGGGGGTACACCGATAAACTCATCTTT. The chain couples TRDV1 to TRDJ1; perhaps D is TRDD2 or TRDD3 (5 bases each). The CDR3 runs 19 residues. CDR1 and CDR2 from the germline V gene are TSWWSYY and QGS.

In the case of this clone: A far larger clone is off by one base, so a read error is likely. This sample also contains other DNA sequences that code for the same CDR3. The V gene is TRDV3, the J gene TRDJ1, with 9 nucleotides matching TRDD2. Germline V gene data show CDR1 as TVYSNPD and CDR2 as GDNSRS (reference sequence). CDR3 length: 19 residues. J was trimmed by 2 bases and V by 1 base; bases with no gene match: 20. The CDR3 here is CAFTRGAFLQAGATDKLIF. In DNA, the CDR3 is TGTGCCTTTACCCGGGGGGCCTTCCTACAAGCCGGTGCGACCGATAAACTCATCTTT.

This clone occurred a few times. The translation of this DNA and the TCRdb protein of a much larger clone differ at residue 7, probably owing to a read error; the protein shown here is translated from the DNA. The chain couples TRDV1 to TRDJ1, with unresolved D. The CDR3 is 10 amino acids. Trimming cost V 4 bases and J 9 bases, with 6 bases left between them. CDR1 and CDR2 from the germline V gene are TSWWSYY and QGS. CDR3 amino acids: CALGVRELIF. CDR3 sequence (DNA): TGTGCTCTTGGGGTAAGGGAACTCATCTTT.

About this clone itself: A read error is the likely source, as a far larger clone sits one nucleotide away. The V gene is listed as TRDV1; no J gene was called; TRDD3 reflects the table's D call only, with no check against the DNA. The CDR3 is 21 amino acids. CDR1 and CDR2 (germline): TSWWSYY, QGS. In DNA, the CDR3 is TGTGCTCTTGGGGAAAGGCCTTCCTACCTCTGGGGGACCAGGTTTACCGATAAGCTCATCTTT. Translating gives CALGERPSYLWGTRFTDKLIF.

This clone has a count of ten or more. A far more abundant clone sits one base away, making this likely a read error. Other nucleotide sequences in the sample specify the same CDR3. J is TRDJ1 and V is TRDV2; 8 nucleotides align to TRDD3. The CDR3 is made up of 23 amino acids. CDR1 and CDR2 (germline): GEAIGNYY, EKD. CDR3 in amino acids: CACDSEGDKREVLGSSRTDKLIF. Here the CDR3 DNA reads TGTGCCTGTGACTCTGAGGGGGATAAAAGAGAGGTTTTGGGATCTAGTCGTACCGATAAGCTCATCTTT.

In the case of this clone: The protein held in TCRdb is that of a much larger clone and does not match this DNA's translation at residue 9, likely because of a read error; the protein shown is translated from the DNA. The chain carries TRAV38-2/DV8 and TRDJ1; 7 positions agree with TRDD3. The CDR3 runs to 22 residues. The trim removed 1 base at V and 2 bases at J, leaving 26 bases unmatched. The germline V gene has CDR1 TSESDYY and CDR2 QEAYKQQN. CDR3 DNA: TGTGCTTATAGGAGCCGAATTTCCTCCCCGTACTGGGGCCTTAAATGGACCGATAAACTCATCTTT. Translated: CAYRSRISSPYWGLKWTDKLIF.

This clone was recorded at least ten times. The TCRdb protein, from a much larger clone, departs from this DNA's translation at residue 9, likely by read error; the protein shown derives from the DNA. The chain is built from TRDV1 and TRDJ1, with unresolved D. V dropped 3 bases and J dropped 0 bases, with 14 bases sitting between them. This CDR3 comprises 16 residues. Germline CDR1 TSWWSYY, CDR2 QGS. As DNA, the CDR3 is TGTGCTCTTGGGGACTATCTTGCCCCTCACACCGATAAACTCATCTTT. This sequence encodes CALGDYLAPHTDKLIF.

To note about this clone: TCRdb records a much larger clone's protein for this DNA, with a difference at residue 16 that likely arises from a read error; the protein given is the translation of the DNA. The CDR3 here is CALGELRYTTLPLLSPGIEADKLIF. The CDR3 DNA sequence: TGTGCTCTTGGGGAACTTAGATACACCACACTACCCCTCTTATCGCCGGGGATCGAGGCCGATAAACTCATCTTT. The rearrangement links TRDV1 to TRDJ1, with D perhaps TRDD3 (6 bases). Since TCRdb gives no J gene, matching the DNA to germline was used here to assign it. CDR1 TSWWSYY and CDR2 QGS come from the germline V gene. The length of the CDR3 is 25 residues. Trimming left V 0 bases short and J 3 bases short, with 41 bases between.

The sample holds many counts of this clone. The protein given by TCRdb reflects a much larger clone and differs at residue 10 from this DNA's translation, likely from a read error; the protein shown is the DNA's translation. This chain joins TRDV1 and TRDJ1; a weak D match, TRDD3 (5 bases). Germline CDR1 reads TSWWSYY; CDR2 reads QGS. Between the trimmed V and J ends, which lost 0 bases and 8 bases, there was a span of 16 bases. The CDR3 is 15 amino acids. CDR3 region: CALGELLVVRGKLIF. CDR3 bases: TGTGCTCTTGGGGAACTCCTAGTAGTCCGGGGAAAACTCATCTTT.

A note on this clone: For this DNA, TCRdb reports the protein of a much larger clone, which diverges at residue 22, most likely from a read error; the protein presented here is translated directly from the DNA. This chain uses TRDV3 with TRDJ1; TRDD3 matches at 12 bases. The J gene was not available in TCRdb and was assigned here by matching the DNA to germline segments. CDR1 TVYSNPD and CDR2 GDNSRS come from the germline V gene (reference sequence). CDR3 size: 28 residues. Germline trimming cut 2 bases from V and 0 bases from J; bases unmatched to any gene: 43. The CDR3, as DNA: TGTGCCTTTGGTGGTTCCTCCCCGCTGGGGGATACGGGGAGCGCATGTTTACGGATAGCTACGGACACCGATAAACTCATCTTT. Translating it yields CAFGGSSPLGDTGSACLRIATDTDKLIF.

This clone was detected only a few times. This DNA's translation and the protein TCRdb lists, from a much larger clone, do not match at residue 14, likely due to a read error; the protein shown is translated from the DNA. This chain connects TRDV1 to TRDJ1, with 8 bases aligning to TRDD3. The J gene is not listed in TCRdb, so it was assigned here from a DNA match to germline. The CDR3 contains 21 residues. Trimming took 1 base from V and 2 from J; bases not matched to a gene: 21. Germline CDR1 TSWWSYY, CDR2 QGS. The CDR3 coding sequence is TGTGCTCTTGGGGAACCATCTTCTTTCTTTCACTGGGGGGTTCCTACCGATAAACTCATCTTT. Amino acid sequence: CALGEPSSFFHWGVPTDKLIF.

Ten or more counts support this clone. The protein given by TCRdb reflects a much larger clone and differs at residue 16 from this DNA's translation, likely from a read error; the protein shown is the DNA's translation. The rearrangement joins TRDV2 to TRDJ1, with 13 nucleotides matching TRDD3. The J gene was not available in TCRdb and was assigned here by matching the DNA to germline segments. The CDR3 runs to 23 residues. Germline V gives CDR1 GEAIGNYY, CDR2 EKD. After removal of 0 bases from V and 0 bases from J, the junction contained 21 bases not matched to a gene. CDR3: CACDTEFSKLGDTRQAYTDKLIF. The CDR3 DNA sequence: TGTGCCTGTGACACCGAGTTCTCCAAACTGGGGGATACGCGCCAAGCGTACACCGATAAACTCATCTTT.

This clone was found a few times. For this DNA, TCRdb reports the protein of a much larger clone, which diverges at residue 3, most likely from a read error; the protein presented here is translated directly from the DNA. V and J are TRAV14/DV4 and TRDJ1, with D hard to call. The ends were cut back, 11 bases at V and 3 bases at J, with 16 bases in the middle. This CDR3 comprises 13 residues. The germline gives CDR1 TSDPSYG, CDR2 QGSYDQQN (reference sequence). The CDR3 bases are TGTGCATCCCTTATCCGGGTAGCCGATAAACTCATCTTT. Residues: CASLIRVADKLIF.

Turning to this clone: This DNA's translation and the protein TCRdb lists, from a much larger clone, do not match at residue 17, likely due to a read error; the protein shown is translated from the DNA. The chain employs TRDV1 and TRDJ1; 8 bases align to TRDD3. The trim removed 4 bases at V and 4 bases at J, leaving 38 bases unmatched. CDR3 length: 25 residues. Germline CDR1 reads TSWWSYY; CDR2 reads QGS. CDR3 loop: CALGVQPLPVRVLGDQGQRVDKLIF. The CDR3 bases are TGTGCTCTTGGGGTCCAGCCGCTTCCAGTCCGAGTATTGGGGGATCAGGGCCAACGTGTCGATAAACTCATCTTT.

This clone was observed at least ten times. A far more abundant clone sits one base away, making this likely a read error. This same CDR3 is encoded by further DNA sequences in the sample. The chain carries TRDV1 and TRDJ1; possible D gene TRDD3, 5 bases. Looked up from germline, CDR1 is TSWWSYY and CDR2 is QGS. Trimming removed 1 base at V and 0 bases at J, with 30 bases between. CDR3 length: 22 amino acids. CDR3 bases: TGTGCTCTTGGGGAACCTCGGAGAAGAGATACACGGACACCATTCCACACCGATAAACTCATCTTT. Its protein product is CALGEPRRRDTRTPFHTDKLIF.

This clone was counted ten times or more. TCRdb's entry gives the protein of a much larger clone, which mismatches this DNA's translation at residue 7, likely from a read error; the protein reported here is translated from the DNA. The chain couples TRDV2 to TRDJ1, with 7 bases that match TRDD3. The germline V gene encodes CDR1 GEAIGNYY and CDR2 EKD. The CDR3 consists of 16 residues. The junction had 10 bases not matched to a gene; V was cut back by 3 bases and J by 1 base. DNA of the CDR3: TGTGCCTGTGACTACAACGGGGGGATTGCCACCGATAAACTCATCTTT. The encoded protein is CACDYNGGIATDKLIF.

As regards this clone: TCRdb's entry gives the protein of a much larger clone, which mismatches this DNA's translation at residue 6, likely from a read error; the protein reported here is translated from the DNA. The genes are TRDV1 and TRDJ1, with 8 bases identical to TRDD2. No J gene was available from TCRdb, and it was assigned here by a germline match of the DNA. Germline V gives CDR1 TSWWSYY, CDR2 QGS. V lost 1 base, J lost 3 bases, and 22 bases stayed unmatched. The CDR3 runs 21 residues. The CDR3 loop reads CALGEPAASYSGKLFSDKLIF. CDR3 sequence (DNA): TGTGCTCTTGGGGAACCTGCCGCTTCCTACTCAGGGAAACTGTTCTCCGATAAACTCATCTTT.

This clone was seen ten or more times. This DNA's translation differs at residue 11 from TCRdb's protein, which comes from a much larger clone; a read error is likely, and the protein shown is translated from the DNA. The chain employs TRDV2 and TRDJ1; 9 nucleotides align to TRDD3. Trimming took 0 bases from V and 0 from J; bases not matched to a gene: 7. CDR1 GEAIGNYY and CDR2 EKD come from the germline V gene. This CDR3 region has 17 residues. The CDR3 DNA reads as TGTGCCTGTGACACCTTACTGGGGGACCCACACACCGATAAACTCATCTTT. Its protein is CACDTLLGDPHTDKLIF.

This clone was observed a handful of times. TCRdb's entry gives the protein of a much larger clone, which mismatches this DNA's translation at residue 10, likely from a read error; the protein reported here is translated from the DNA. The CDR3 here is CALGGRRTGRPRLTDKLIF. CDR3 nucleotide sequence: TGTGCTCTTGGGGGCCGGAGAACTGGGCGACCTAGGCTCACCGATAAACTCATCTTT. J is TRDJ1 and V is TRDV1, with D perhaps TRDD3 (6 bases). Trimming stripped 4 bases from V and 1 base from J, with 25 bases between. CDR3 length equals 19 residues. The germline CDR1 and CDR2 sequences are TSWWSYY and QGS.

In its sample, this clone was seen a few times. The protein TCRdb lists belongs to a much larger clone and differs from this DNA's translation at residues 11 and 19, which points to a read error; the protein shown is made from the DNA. The genes are TRDV1 and TRDJ1; possibly TRDD3 for D (5 bases). Germline CDR1 TSWWSYY, CDR2 QGS. CDR3 size: 21 residues. The DNA for the CDR3 is TGTGCTCTTGGGGAATTTAGCCCAGCACACCAGGGATTCAGATTCACCGATAAACGCATCTTT. This gives the protein CALGEFSPAHQGFRFTDKRIF.

This clone was seen many times. A far larger clone is off by one base, so a read error is likely. The sample holds other DNA sequences that translate to the same CDR3. The gene calls are TRDV2 and TRDJ1; D is perhaps TRDD3 (6 bases). The length of the CDR3 is 15 residues. CDR1 and CDR2 (germline): GEAIGNYY, EKD. CDR3 protein: CACDNVGGHTDKLIF. The CDR3 DNA reads as TGTGCCTGTGACAACGTGGGGGGCCACACCGACAAACTCATCTTT.